The 15 T cell receptor beta chains listed next were all sequenced from one sample in a study of T-cell reconstitution after alpha-beta-depleted transplantation in children. Unique molecular identifiers were used in preparing the TCRbeta library. TCRdb re-called the PCR reads with MiXCR, one entry per CDR3 protein. This repertoire shows more than 90,000 distinct CDR3 sequences, 7% to 9% found once; its top ten account for 5.5% to 8.5%. Sequencing used PBMCs from the stem cell graft donor, obtained from the stem cell graft. The receptor set was obtained from a human donor who donated a stem cell graft to a child with congenital amegakaryocytic thrombocytopenia.

This clonotype showed up many times. The rearrangement uses TRBV3-1 and TRBJ1-1; no clear D. The CDR3 is 13 residues long. CDR1 is LGHDT, CDR2 YNNKEL, per germline (reference sequence). V lost 2 bases and J 4 bases, leaving 8 bases between the germline ends. The CDR3 DNA is TGTGCCAGCAGCCAAATTGTGACCACTGAAGCTTTCTTT. Protein sequence: CASSQIVTTEAFF.

V and J are TRBV5-1 and TRBJ1-2, with D tentatively TRBD1 (5 bases). V shed 3 bases and J shed 4 bases, with 25 bases lying between them. Per the germline V gene, CDR1 is SGHRS and CDR2 is YFSETQ. The CDR3 is made up of 18 amino acids. The CDR3 loop is CASSWGGVGPPDGYGYTF. The CDR3 DNA follows: TGCGCCAGCAGCTGGGGGGGAGTTGGCCCTCCCGACGGCTATGGCTACACCTTC.

This clonotype showed up many times. The rearrangement joins TRBV6-5 to TRBJ1-5; D remains unclear. V lost 5 bases and J 4 bases, leaving 9 bases between the germline ends. The CDR3 loop spans 13 amino acids. The V gene's germline CDR1 is MNHEY and CDR2 SVGAGI. The CDR3 spells CASSLARNQPQHF. In nucleotides, the CDR3 is TGTGCCAGCAGTCTGGCGAGGAATCAGCCCCAGCATTTT.

The sample holds many counts of this clonotype. The CDR3 DNA reads as TGTGCCAGCAGCTCCTTACAGGGGCGTAATGAAAAACTGTTTTTT. Translation gives CASSSLQGRNEKLFF. V and J are TRBV7-9 and TRBJ1-4; 7 bases line up with TRBD1. This CDR3 comprises 15 residues. From germline, CDR1 is SEHNR and CDR2 FQNEAQ (reference sequence). V lost 4 bases and J lost 4; bases outside the gene matches: 6.

At least ten counts were recorded for this clonotype. The chain uses TRBV15 and TRBJ1-5; no clear D. The CDR3 covers 15 residues. The ends were cut back, 1 base at V and 6 bases at J, with 13 bases in the middle. CDR1 is LNHNV, CDR2 YYDKDF, per germline (reference sequence). The CDR3 DNA is TGTGCCACCAGCAGAGTCCTCACAGACTTTCAGCCCCAGCATTTT. Translated: CATSRVLTDFQPQHF.

The table lists this clonotype with a few counts. The V gene is TRBV7-9, the J gene TRBJ2-1, with D unresolved. The V and J ends lost 4 bases and 0 bases respectively, with 13 bases between them. Germline V gene data show CDR1 as SEHNR and CDR2 as FQNEAQ (reference sequence). The CDR3 runs to 16 residues. CDR3 nucleotide sequence: TGTGCCAGCAGCTCCTTCTTCGAGAGCTCCTACAATGAGCAGTTCTTC. Protein sequence: CASSSFFESSYNEQFF.

This clonotype was seen ten or more times. The chain carries TRBV20-1 and TRBJ2-2; tentative D call: TRBD2 (5 bases). Per the germline V gene, CDR1 is DFQATT and CDR2 is SNEGSKA (reference sequence). Trimming shortened V by 6 bases and J by 1 base, and 9 bases separated the two germline ends. The CDR3 covers 13 residues. CDR3 DNA: TGCAGTGCCCAGGAGGAGAACACCGGGGAGCTGTTTTTT. The encoded protein is CSAQEENTGELFF.

This clonotype was seen at least ten times. The rearrangement links TRBV7-9 to TRBJ1-1; D possibly corresponds to TRBD1 (6 bases). Deletions cut 6 bases from V and 3 bases from J, with 14 bases between. CDR3 length equals 14 residues. The germline V gene has CDR1 SEHNR and CDR2 FQNEAQ (reference sequence). Here the CDR3 reads CASRRSPGDTEAFF. CDR3 nucleotides: TGTGCCAGCAGGAGATCCCCAGGGGACACTGAAGCTTTCTTT.

This clonotype has ten or more counts. This sequence joins TRBV3-1 and TRBJ2-4, with 12 bases that match TRBD1. This CDR3 region has 18 residues. Germline V gives CDR1 LGHDT, CDR2 YNNKEL (reference sequence). The V and J ends lost 1 base and 2 bases, in that order; junction bases with no gene match: 6. The CDR3 DNA sequence: TGTGCCAGCAGCCAAGTTCTGGGACAGGGGGCAACCAAAAACATTCAGTACTTC. Protein sequence: CASSQVLGQGATKNIQYF.

In its sample, this clonotype was seen many times. V usage is TRBV12-3 or TRBV12-4 and J usage is TRBJ2-5; 10 positions agree with TRBD1. The CDR3 sequence is 13 residues long. The ends lost 8 bases at V and 5 bases at J; junction bases unmatched: 5. CDR3 in DNA: TGTGCCAGCCCGGGACAGGGGAGCGAGACCCAGTACTTC. It yields the protein CASPGQGSETQYF.

This clonotype was observed many times. The rearrangement links TRBV20-1 to TRBJ1-2; TRBD1 agrees at 12 bases. CDR1 is DFQATT and CDR2 is SNEGSKA in the germline V gene (reference sequence). Germline trimming cut 5 bases from V and 3 bases from J; bases unmatched to any gene: 7. The CDR3 runs to 15 residues. CDR3 protein: CSAGDRGRVDYGYTF. The DNA of the CDR3 is TGCAGTGCTGGGGACAGGGGGCGAGTTGACTATGGCTACACCTTC.

The table lists this clonotype with many counts. The gene calls are TRBV15 and TRBJ2-7; D is undetermined. The CDR3 has 15 amino acids. The germline V gene has CDR1 LNHNV and CDR2 YYDKDF (reference sequence). V was cut by 0 bases and J by 3 bases, with 12 bases left in between. The CDR3, as DNA: TGTGCCACCAGCAGAGATATCGTGGGGAACTACGAGCAGTACTTC. Protein product: CATSRDIVGNYEQYF.

This clonotype was recorded many times. The chain combines TRBV12-3 or TRBV12-4 with TRBJ2-3; TRBD2 agrees at 8 bases. Trimming took 3 bases from V and 0 from J; bases not matched to a gene: 8. The CDR3 extends over 17 amino acids. CDR3 residues: CASSLGRLAFSTDTQYF. The CDR3 DNA sequence: TGTGCCAGCAGTTTGGGAAGACTAGCGTTTAGCACAGATACGCAGTATTTT.

The sample holds many counts of this clonotype. This chain uses TRBV30 with TRBJ1-2; D is possibly TRBD1 (5 bases). Trimming stripped 2 bases from V and 4 bases from J, with 17 bases between. Germline V gene lookup returns CDR1 GTSNPN and CDR2 SVGIG (reference sequence). This CDR3 contains 15 residues. The CDR3 nucleotides are TGTGCCTGGAGTCCTCCCGGGACTCGGGGCTATGGCTACACCTTC. This sequence encodes CAWSPPGTRGYGYTF.

This clonotype was observed at least ten times. The chain carries TRBV6-5 and TRBJ1-6; D is undetermined. Between the trimmed V and J ends, which lost 6 bases and 0 bases, there was a span of 12 bases. There are 16 residues in the CDR3. Per the germline V gene, CDR1 is MNHEY and CDR2 is SVGAGI. The CDR3 sequence: CASRAGLRSYNSPLHF. The DNA for the CDR3 is TGTGCCAGCAGGGCAGGATTACGCTCCTATAATTCACCCCTCCACTTT.